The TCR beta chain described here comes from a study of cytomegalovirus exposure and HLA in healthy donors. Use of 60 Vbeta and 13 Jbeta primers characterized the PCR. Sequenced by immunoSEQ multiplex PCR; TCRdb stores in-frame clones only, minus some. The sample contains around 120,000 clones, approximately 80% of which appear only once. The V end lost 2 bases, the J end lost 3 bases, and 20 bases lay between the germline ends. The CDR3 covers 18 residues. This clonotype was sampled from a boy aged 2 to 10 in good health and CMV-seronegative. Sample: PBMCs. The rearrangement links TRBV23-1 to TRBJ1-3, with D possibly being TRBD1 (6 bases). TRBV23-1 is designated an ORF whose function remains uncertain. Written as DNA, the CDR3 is TGCGCCAGCAGTCAAGGGTCTGGTGGGGGCGCGGTTGGAAACACCATATATTTT. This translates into CASSQGSGGGAVGNTIYF.